The 9 T cell receptor beta chains given below trace back to one sample, sequenced in a study of blood T cell repertoires in COVID-19. Method: immunoSEQ multiplex PCR; TCRdb's copy keeps in-frame clones and lacks some. The table has 71,000 or so clones, 90% seen once. Sequencing was carried out using peripheral blood. The receptors were sampled from a woman between 18 and 30 years old with acute or convalescent COVID-19.

This clone has only one observation. The chain links TRBV13 to TRBJ1-1, with D unresolved. Per germline, CDR1 PRHDT and CDR2 FYEKMQ (reference sequence). The CDR3 has 15 amino acids. V lost 3 bases and J lost 9, with 20 bases in between. Written as DNA, the CDR3 is TGTGCCAGCAGCTTTGCCGTTGAGGAGGGTAAGAAAGCTTTCTTT. It codes for CASSFAVEEGKKAFF.

The CDR3 protein is CSASLGAEAFF. The DNA for the CDR3 is TGCAGTGCTAGTCTGGGCGCTGAAGCTTTCTTT. The rearrangement links TRBV20-1 to TRBJ1-1; D is ambiguous. Trimming took 3 bases from V and 6 from J, leaving 8 bases between them. The CDR3 contains 11 residues. Germline V gives CDR1 DFQATT, CDR2 SNEGSKA (reference sequence).

This chain links TRBV7-9 with TRBJ2-7; 9 bases match TRBD1. The length of the CDR3 is 15 residues. V was clipped by 5 bases and J by 3 bases; unmatched bases: 8. Germline assignment: CDR1 SEHNR and CDR2 FQNEAQ (reference sequence). The CDR3 loop is CASSQRQGEIYEQYF. The CDR3 bases are TGTGCCAGCAGCCAGAGACAGGGGGAAATCTACGAGCAGTACTTC.

The V gene is TRBV7-2, the J gene TRBJ2-7; the match to TRBD2 covers 7 bases. J was trimmed by 4 bases and V by 1 base; bases with no gene match: 10. The CDR3 loop spans 16 amino acids. Per the germline V gene, CDR1 is SGHTA and CDR2 is FQGNSA. The CDR3 nucleotides are TGTGCCAGCAGCTTAGAGTCGGCTAGCGGAGCTTACGAGCAGTACTTC. Amino acids: CASSLESASGAYEQYF.

The rearrangement links TRBV10-1 to TRBJ1-5, with D possibly being TRBD1 (5 bases). V was shortened by 6 bases and J by 1 base, with 10 bases between the two germline ends. CDR3 length equals 14 residues. Germline V lookup: CDR1 WNHNN, CDR2 SYGVQD (reference sequence). Here the CDR3 reads CASRGGRSNQPQHF. The DNA for the CDR3 is TGCGCCAGCAGGGGGGGACGAAGCAATCAGCCCCAGCATTTT.

V is TRBV7-9 and J is TRBJ2-3; D call uncertain. V lost 3 bases and J 4 bases, leaving 5 bases between the germline ends. The CDR3 is 12 residues long. The germline V gene encodes CDR1 SEHNR and CDR2 FQNEAQ (reference sequence). The CDR3 sequence is CASSLRSDTQYF. CDR3 DNA sequence: TGTGCCAGCAGCTTGCGCTCAGATACGCAGTATTTT.

The chain combines TRBV19 with TRBJ2-6; 7 bases are a match to TRBD1. The V segment lost 4 bases and the J segment 0 bases; nucleotides outside the gene matches: 3. In germline, CDR1 is LNHDA, CDR2 SQIVND (reference sequence). The CDR3 is 16 residues long. This CDR3 is CASSRGQTSGANVLTF. As DNA, the CDR3 is TGTGCCAGTAGTAGGGGACAGACCTCTGGGGCCAACGTCCTGACTTTC.

V gene TRBV5-6 combines with J gene TRBJ2-7; 10 bases fit TRBD1. J gave up 6 bases and V 3 bases, and 12 bases lay outside the gene matches. Germline V CDR1 and CDR2: SGHDT, YYEEEE. The CDR3 covers 16 residues. CDR3 sequence: CASSWTGGSWDREQYF. In DNA form, the CDR3 reads TGTGCCAGCAGCTGGACAGGGGGTTCGTGGGATCGCGAGCAGTACTTC.

This chain joins TRBV5-5 and TRBJ2-1; 7 bases are shared with TRBD1. The CDR3 is made up of 16 amino acids. The germline gives CDR1 SGHKS, CDR2 YYEKEE (reference sequence). The V and J ends lost 6 bases and 2 bases, in that order; junction bases with no gene match: 11. The CDR3 spells CASNVAGGRAYNEQFF. Written as DNA, the CDR3 is TGTGCCAGCAATGTTGCAGGGGGACGGGCCTACAATGAGCAGTTCTTC.